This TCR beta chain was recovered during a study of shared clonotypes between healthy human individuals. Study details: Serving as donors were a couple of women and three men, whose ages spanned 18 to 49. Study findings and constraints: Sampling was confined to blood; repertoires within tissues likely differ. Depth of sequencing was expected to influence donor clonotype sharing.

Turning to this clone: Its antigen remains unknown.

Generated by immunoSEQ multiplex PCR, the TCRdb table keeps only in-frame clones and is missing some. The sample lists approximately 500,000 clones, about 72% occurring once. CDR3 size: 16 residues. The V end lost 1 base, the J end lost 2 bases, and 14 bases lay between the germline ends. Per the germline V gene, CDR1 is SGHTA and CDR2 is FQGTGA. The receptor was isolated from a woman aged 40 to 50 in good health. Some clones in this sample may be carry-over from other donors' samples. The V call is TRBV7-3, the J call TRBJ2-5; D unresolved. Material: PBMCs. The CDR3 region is CASSLNQASPQETQYF. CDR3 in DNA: TGTGCCAGCAGCTTAAACCAGGCTTCCCCTCAAGAGACCCAGTACTTC.